The rows below give T cell receptor beta chains drawn from one sample of a study of T cell changes during pregnancy in multiple sclerosis. Assay: immunoSEQ multiplex PCR; the TCRdb copy retains only in-frame clones and omits some. The table records approximately 100,000 clones, about 90% of them present only once. This material consisted of peripheral blood, taken before pregnancy. The origin of the receptors is a female donor with multiple sclerosis, enrolled in a pregnancy study. CDR3s include the opening cysteine and the closing phenylalanine or tryptophan. The order of the fields is D gene, V gene, clone size, J gene, CDR3 DNA, CDR3 protein. The D gene is left open where the match is weak. Only some rows state a clone size, as once, few, many or a class for expanded clones.

D gene: NA; V gene: TRBV19; clone size: NA; J gene: TRBJ2-5; CDR3 DNA: TGTGCCAGTAGTATAGGTCGCAGCGATCAAGAGACCCAGTACTTC; CDR3 protein: CASSIGRSDQETQYF
D gene: NA; V gene: TRBV5-6; clone size: few; J gene: TRBJ2-4; CDR3 DNA: TGTGCCAGCAGCCGCCTCGAGGAGGCCATTCAGTACTTC; CDR3 protein: CASSRLEEAIQYF
D gene: NA; V gene: TRBV30; clone size: NA; J gene: TRBJ1-5; CDR3 DNA: TGTGCCTGGAGTCTACCTCACCCGGGGAATCAGCCCCAGCATTTT; CDR3 protein: CAWSLPHPGNQPQHF
D gene: NA; V gene: TRBV11-3; clone size: NA; J gene: TRBJ2-2; CDR3 DNA: TGTGCCAGCAGCTTAGCGGGAGTAAATGTCGGGGAGCTGTTTTTT; CDR3 protein: CASSLAGVNVGELFF
D gene: TRBD2; V gene: TRBV27; clone size: NA; J gene: TRBJ2-3; CDR3 DNA: TGTGCCAGCACTATGAGGACTAGCGGAGACCTCACAGATACGCAGTATTTT; CDR3 protein: CASTMRTSGDLTDTQYF
D gene: NA; V gene: TRBV5-5; clone size: NA; J gene: TRBJ2-5; CDR3 DNA: TGTGCCAGCAGCTTGGTACAGATAGAGACCCAGTACTTC; CDR3 protein: CASSLVQIETQYF
D gene: TRBD2; V gene: TRBV10-3; clone size: NA; J gene: TRBJ2-3; CDR3 DNA: TGTGCCACCCCAAGACTAGCTGTATTTGCGGATACGCAGTATTTT; CDR3 protein: CATPRLAVFADTQYF
D gene: NA; V gene: TRBV27; clone size: NA; J gene: TRBJ1-1; CDR3 DNA: TGTGCCAGCAGTGAACAGGGCACGGGTGAAGCTTTCTTT; CDR3 protein: CASSEQGTGEAFF
D gene: NA; V gene: TRBV5-1; clone size: NA; J gene: TRBJ1-1; CDR3 DNA: TGCGCCAGCAGCCGGGGGGTGAACACTGAAGCTTTCTTT; CDR3 protein: CASSRGVNTEAFF
D gene: NA; V gene: TRBV28; clone size: NA; J gene: TRBJ1-3; CDR3 DNA: TGTGCCAGCAGTTCCAGGTGGCAGACAGATGCTGGAAACACCATATATTTT; CDR3 protein: CASSSRWQTDAGNTIYF
D gene: NA; V gene: TRBV6-4; clone size: NA; J gene: TRBJ1-1; CDR3 DNA: TGTGCCAGCAGTGACGAGGGTGGGAACGACACTGAAGCTTTCTTT; CDR3 protein: CASSDEGGNDTEAFF
D gene: NA; V gene: TRBV6-5; clone size: NA; J gene: TRBJ2-5; CDR3 DNA: TGTGCCAGCAGTCCTCCTGCCGGGGAGACCCAGTACTTC; CDR3 protein: CASSPPAGETQYF
D gene: TRBD1; V gene: TRBV9; clone size: NA; J gene: TRBJ2-5; CDR3 DNA: TGTGCCAGCAGCGAGGGGGGGACAGGGTATGGGACCCAGTACTTC; CDR3 protein: CASSEGGTGYGTQYF
D gene: TRBD1; V gene: TRBV5-1; clone size: few; J gene: TRBJ2-3; CDR3 DNA: TGCGCCAGCAGCTTGTCAGGGGGCCGTAGCACAGATACGCAGTATTTT; CDR3 protein: CASSLSGGRSTDTQYF
D gene: NA; V gene: TRBV18; clone size: NA; J gene: TRBJ2-1; CDR3 DNA: TGTGCCAGCTCACCGAAACAGGGCGATGAGCAGTTCTTC; CDR3 protein: CASSPKQGDEQFF
D gene: NA; V gene: TRBV5-1; clone size: NA; J gene: TRBJ2-5; CDR3 DNA: TGCGCCAGCAGCCCCTACAGGGAAGAGACCCAGTACTTC; CDR3 protein: CASSPYREETQYF
D gene: NA; V gene: TRBV19; clone size: NA; J gene: TRBJ1-2; CDR3 DNA: TGTGCCAGTAGTAGGACAGAAGGCTACACCTTC; CDR3 protein: CASSRTEGYTF
D gene: NA; V gene: TRBV7-2; clone size: NA; J gene: TRBJ1-2; CDR3 DNA: TGTGCCAGCAGCTTAGGAGGCGGCAGGGCCGAGAACTATGGCTACACCTTC; CDR3 protein: CASSLGGGRAENYGYTF
D gene: NA; V gene: TRBV30; clone size: NA; J gene: TRBJ2-3; CDR3 DNA: TGTGCCTGGAGTGTACCCGGGAGCGGGGATACGCAGTATTTT; CDR3 protein: CAWSVPGSGDTQYF
D gene: TRBD2; V gene: TRBV2; clone size: NA; J gene: TRBJ2-5; CDR3 DNA: TGTGCCAGCAGTGTCGGTTTGGGGGGGGAGACCCAGTACTTC; CDR3 protein: CASSVGLGGETQYF
D gene: TRBD1; V gene: TRBV29-1; clone size: NA; J gene: TRBJ2-3; CDR3 DNA: TGCAGCGGGGACAGGGAGACAGATACGCAGTATTTT; CDR3 protein: CSGDRETDTQYF
D gene: NA; V gene: TRBV7-9; clone size: once; J gene: TRBJ1-2; CDR3 DNA: TGTGCCAGCAGCTTATCGGCGTTAGCCTCCTCTGGCTACACCTTC; CDR3 protein: CASSLSALASSGYTF
D gene: NA; V gene: TRBV13; clone size: NA; J gene: TRBJ1-1; CDR3 DNA: TGTGCCAGCAGCTTAGGAGGGAGAAGCACTGAAGCTTTCTTT; CDR3 protein: CASSLGGRSTEAFF
D gene: TRBD2; V gene: TRBV6-1; clone size: NA; J gene: TRBJ2-7; CDR3 DNA: TGTGCCAGCAGTCGGACTAGCGGATACGAGCAGTACTTC; CDR3 protein: CASSRTSGYEQYF
D gene: NA; V gene: TRBV5-8; clone size: NA; J gene: TRBJ1-2; CDR3 DNA: TGTGCCAGCAGCTTCTACGGGTCGGGAGTTAACTATGGCTACACCTTC; CDR3 protein: CASSFYGSGVNYGYTF
D gene: NA; V gene: TRBV18; clone size: NA; J gene: TRBJ2-2; CDR3 DNA: TGTGCCAGCTCACCACCGGGCCATATGTACGGGGAGCTGTTTTTT; CDR3 protein: CASSPPGHMYGELFF
D gene: TRBD1; V gene: TRBV7-2; clone size: NA; J gene: TRBJ1-1; CDR3 DNA: TGTGCCAGCAGCTGGACAGGGCTTGAAGCTTTCTTT; CDR3 protein: CASSWTGLEAFF
D gene: TRBD1; V gene: TRBV11-3; clone size: NA; J gene: TRBJ2-4; CDR3 DNA: TGTGCCAGCAGCCCCGCAAGGGGCAGGGGGCTCGAGTACGCCAAAAACATTCAGTACTTC; CDR3 protein: CASSPARGRGLEYAKNIQYF
D gene: TRBD1; V gene: TRBV5-4; clone size: NA; J gene: TRBJ2-6; CDR3 DNA: TGTGCCAGCAGCGGGACAGGGACTGGGGCCAACGTCCTGACTTTC; CDR3 protein: CASSGTGTGANVLTF
D gene: TRBD1; V gene: TRBV18; clone size: NA; J gene: TRBJ1-2; CDR3 DNA: TGTGCCAGCTCACCTGAGACAGGGGCCTATGGCTACACCTTC; CDR3 protein: CASSPETGAYGYTF
D gene: TRBD2; V gene: TRBV4-1; clone size: NA; J gene: TRBJ2-5; CDR3 DNA: TGCGCCAGCAGCCAAGGTCCCAGCGGGGGCCAAGAGACCCAGTACTTC; CDR3 protein: CASSQGPSGGQETQYF
D gene: TRBD2; V gene: TRBV7-2; clone size: NA; J gene: TRBJ2-5; CDR3 DNA: TGTGCCAGCAGCTTAAGGCTAGCGGGAGTGGAGACCCAGTACTTC; CDR3 protein: CASSLRLAGVETQYF
D gene: TRBD1; V gene: TRBV4-1; clone size: once; J gene: TRBJ2-7; CDR3 DNA: TGCGCCAGCAGCCAGACCCGGGACAGGACCCCCTACGAGCAGTACTTC; CDR3 protein: CASSQTRDRTPYEQYF